This T cell receptor beta chain was documented in a study of blood T cell repertoires in COVID-19. Study in general: Material from acute and convalescent COVID-19 was sourced from the United States, Italy and Spain.

This clone was detected only once. The V segment lost 5 bases and the J segment 3 bases; nucleotides outside the gene matches: 7. Germline-derived CDR1 and CDR2 are MNHEY and SVGAGI. The CDR3 totals 15 residues. Authors' methods: Amplification with reference gene primers provided the estimates of nucleated cell counts. Assay used: immunoSEQ multiplex PCR; TCRdb lists only in-frame clones, some missing. That table is the source of V, J and clone size, and D and trimming were worked out from the DNA. The sample carries roughly 80,000 clones, roughly 80% recorded once. The sequenced material came from peripheral blood. The V call is TRBV6-5, the J call TRBJ1-3; 7 bases fit TRBD1. This receptor was taken from a woman in her sixties or seventies with acute or convalescent COVID-19. CDR3 bases: TGTGCCAGCAGTCTCGACAGGGTCGATGGAAACACCATATATTTT. Protein: CASSLDRVDGNTIYF.